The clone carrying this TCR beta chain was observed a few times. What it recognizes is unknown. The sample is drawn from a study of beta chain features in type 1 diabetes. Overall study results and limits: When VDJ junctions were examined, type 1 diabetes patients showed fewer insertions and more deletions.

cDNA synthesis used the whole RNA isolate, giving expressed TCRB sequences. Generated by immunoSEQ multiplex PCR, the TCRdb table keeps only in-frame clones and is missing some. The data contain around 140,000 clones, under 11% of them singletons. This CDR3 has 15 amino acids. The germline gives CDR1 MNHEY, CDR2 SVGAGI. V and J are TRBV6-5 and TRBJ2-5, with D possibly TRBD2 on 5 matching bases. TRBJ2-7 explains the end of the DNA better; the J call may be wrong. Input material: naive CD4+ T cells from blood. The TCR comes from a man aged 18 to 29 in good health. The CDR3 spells CASSSGRVSSYEQYF. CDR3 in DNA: TGTGCCAGCAGTTCCGGGCGGGTAAGCTCCTACGAGCAGTACTTC.